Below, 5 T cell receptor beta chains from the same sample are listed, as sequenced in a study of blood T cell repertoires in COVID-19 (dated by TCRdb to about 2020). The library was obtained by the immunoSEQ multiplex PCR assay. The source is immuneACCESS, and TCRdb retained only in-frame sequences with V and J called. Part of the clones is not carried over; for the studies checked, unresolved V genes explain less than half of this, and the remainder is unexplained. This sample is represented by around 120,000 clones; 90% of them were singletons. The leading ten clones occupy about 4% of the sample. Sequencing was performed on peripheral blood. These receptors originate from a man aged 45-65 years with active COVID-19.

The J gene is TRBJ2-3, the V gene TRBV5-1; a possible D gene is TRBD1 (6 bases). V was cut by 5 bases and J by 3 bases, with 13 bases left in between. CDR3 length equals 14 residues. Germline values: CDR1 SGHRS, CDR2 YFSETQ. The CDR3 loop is CASRGPQGTDTQYF. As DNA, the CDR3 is TGCGCCAGCAGAGGGCCGCAGGGGACAGATACGCAGTATTTT.

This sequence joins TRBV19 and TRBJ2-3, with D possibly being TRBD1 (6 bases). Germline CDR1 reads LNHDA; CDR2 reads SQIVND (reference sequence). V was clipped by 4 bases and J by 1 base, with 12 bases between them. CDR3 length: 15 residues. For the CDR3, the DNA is TGTGCCAGTAGTACCGGGACACTTCGCACAGATACGCAGTATTTT. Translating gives CASSTGTLRTDTQYF.

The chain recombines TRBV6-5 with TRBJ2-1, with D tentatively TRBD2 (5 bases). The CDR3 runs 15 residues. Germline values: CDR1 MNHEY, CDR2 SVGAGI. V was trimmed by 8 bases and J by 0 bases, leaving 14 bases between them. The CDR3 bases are TGTGCCAGCCGAAAAGGAGCGGACTCCTACAATGAGCAGTTCTTC. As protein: CASRKGADSYNEQFF.

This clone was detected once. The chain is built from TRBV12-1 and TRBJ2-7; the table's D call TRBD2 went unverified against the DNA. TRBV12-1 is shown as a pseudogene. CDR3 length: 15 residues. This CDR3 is CASSFVPESQNEQYV. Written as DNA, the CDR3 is TGTGCCAGCAGCTTTGTCCCCGAGTCGCAAAACGAGCAGTACGTC.

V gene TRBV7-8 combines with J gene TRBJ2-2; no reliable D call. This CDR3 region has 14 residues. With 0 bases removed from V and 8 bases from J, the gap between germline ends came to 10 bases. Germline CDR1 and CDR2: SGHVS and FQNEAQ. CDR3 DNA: TGTGCCAGCAGCTTAGCGCGCTACTATGGGGAGCTGTTTTTT. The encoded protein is CASSLARYYGELFF.